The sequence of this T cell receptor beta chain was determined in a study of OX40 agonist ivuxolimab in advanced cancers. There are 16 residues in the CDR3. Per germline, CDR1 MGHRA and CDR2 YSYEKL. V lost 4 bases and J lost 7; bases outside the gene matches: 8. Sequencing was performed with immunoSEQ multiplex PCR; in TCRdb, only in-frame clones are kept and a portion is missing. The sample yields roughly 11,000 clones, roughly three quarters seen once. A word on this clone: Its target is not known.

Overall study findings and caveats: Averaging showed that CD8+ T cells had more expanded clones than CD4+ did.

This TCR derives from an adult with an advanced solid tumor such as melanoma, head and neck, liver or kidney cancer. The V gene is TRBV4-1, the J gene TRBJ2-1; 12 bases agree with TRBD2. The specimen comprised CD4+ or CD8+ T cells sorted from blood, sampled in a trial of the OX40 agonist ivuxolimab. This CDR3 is CASSPPGLAGSNEQFF. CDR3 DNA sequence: TGCGCCAGCAGCCCCCCGGGACTAGCGGGTAGTAATGAGCAGTTCTTC.